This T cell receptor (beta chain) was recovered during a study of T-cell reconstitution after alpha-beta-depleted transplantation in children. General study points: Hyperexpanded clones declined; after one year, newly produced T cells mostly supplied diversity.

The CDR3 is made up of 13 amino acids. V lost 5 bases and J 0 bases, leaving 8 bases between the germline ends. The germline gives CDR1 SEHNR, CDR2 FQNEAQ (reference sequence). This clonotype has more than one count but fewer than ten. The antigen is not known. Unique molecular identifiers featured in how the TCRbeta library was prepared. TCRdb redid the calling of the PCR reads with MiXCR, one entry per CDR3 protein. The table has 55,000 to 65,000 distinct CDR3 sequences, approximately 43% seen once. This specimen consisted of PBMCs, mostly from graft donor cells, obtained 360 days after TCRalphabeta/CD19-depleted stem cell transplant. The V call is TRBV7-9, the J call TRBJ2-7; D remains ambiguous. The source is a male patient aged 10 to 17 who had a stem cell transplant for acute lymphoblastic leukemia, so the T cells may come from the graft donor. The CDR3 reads CASSPLSSYEQYF. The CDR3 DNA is TGTGCCAGCAGCCCACTGAGCTCCTACGAGCAGTACTTC.